At least ten counts were recorded for the clone carrying this T cell receptor beta chain. Its specificity is not known. TCRbeta library preparation incorporated unique molecular identifiers. TCRdb used MiXCR to reprocess the PCR reads, holding one entry per CDR3 protein. The data hold approximately 170,000 distinct CDR3 sequences, with around 10% observed a single time. This CDR3 contains 15 residues. Per germline, CDR1 SGHRS and CDR2 YFSETQ. The V end was cut by 0 bases, the J end by 8 bases, with 17 bases between. The data stem from a study of T-cell reconstitution after alpha-beta-depleted transplantation in children. Study outcomes and limitations: Two months or so post-transplant, alpha-beta T cells reportedly derived from several hundred expanded graft clones.

The V and J genes are TRBV5-1 and TRBJ1-2; D unclear. Sequencing was performed on PBMCs, taken before TCRalphabeta/CD19-depleted stem cell transplant. The origin of this receptor is a boy younger than 10 with acute myeloid leukemia, due to receive a stem cell transplant. Written as DNA, the CDR3 is TGCGCCAGCAGCTTGGAGCCAGACTCTTCTGCGGGCTACACCTTC. It yields the protein CASSLEPDSSAGYTF.